What follows are 17 T cell receptor beta chains derived from one specimen sequenced in a study of T cell responses to AZD1222 COVID-19 vaccine. Here immunoSEQ multiplex PCR was the method, and the copy in TCRdb shows in-frame clones only, minus some. The repertoire consists of approximately 110,000 clones, with roughly 90% occurring once and the leading ten covering 8.5% to 10%. The sample here was peripheral blood, taken on day 0 of AZD1222 vaccination. These receptor sequences come from an adult in good health.

This clone was detected only a few times. The chain carries TRBV3-1 (or the pseudogene TRBV3-2) and TRBJ1-1; D uncertain. V was trimmed by 3 bases and J by 7 bases, leaving 15 bases between them. The CDR3 sequence is 14 residues long. Germline loops: CDR1 LGHDT, CDR2 YNNKEL (reference sequence). The CDR3 coding sequence is TGTGCCAGCAGCCACCGAACAGCGGTGAGTGAAGCTTTCTTT. Its translation is CASSHRTAVSEAFF.

Here the CDR3 reads CASTPTPPAPKLFF. The CDR3 nucleotides are TGTGCCAGCACGCCTACGCCCCCCGCCCCGAAACTGTTTTTT. The rearrangement links TRBV6-5 to TRBJ1-4; no definite D call. The germline V gene encodes CDR1 MNHEY and CDR2 SVGAGI. V was clipped by 7 bases and J by 11 bases, with 20 bases between them. The CDR3 consists of 14 residues.

This clone has a handful of counts. The chain uses TRBV4-1 and TRBJ2-1; D is possibly TRBD2 (5 bases). CDR1 and CDR2 (germline): MGHRA, YSYEKL. This CDR3 has 12 amino acids. Deletions cut 3 bases from V and 12 bases from J, with 12 bases between. CDR3 in DNA: TGCGCCAGCAGCCAGCCGTCTAGCAGGCAGTTCTTC. This codes for CASSQPSSRQFF.

V gene TRBV2 combines with J gene TRBJ1-4; TRBD1 aligns across 9 bases. CDR1 SNHLY and CDR2 FYNNEI come from the germline V gene. J was trimmed by 11 bases and V by 2 bases; bases with no gene match: 6. CDR3 length: 14 amino acids. The CDR3 DNA reads TGTGCCAGCAGTGAAAACGACAGGGGGTATAAACTGTTTTTT. The encoded protein is CASSENDRGYKLFF.

The rearrangement joins TRBV7-9 to TRBJ1-2; a possible D gene is TRBD1 (6 bases). The length of the CDR3 is 12 residues. Trimming pared 2 bases from V and 8 bases from J, leaving 9 bases between. CDR1 and CDR2 (germline): SEHNR, FQNEAQ (reference sequence). The CDR3 nucleotides are TGTGCCAGCAGCTTATCACAGGGAGGCTACACCTTC. Residues: CASSLSQGGYTF.

J is TRBJ2-7 and V is TRBV6-5; the D call may be TRBD1 or TRBD2 (5 bases each). Trimming pared 5 bases from V and 6 bases from J, leaving 17 bases between. CDR1 is MNHEY and CDR2 is SVGAGI in the germline V gene. CDR3 size: 14 residues. The CDR3: CASSQSRRGGEQYF. CDR3 DNA sequence: TGTGCCAGCAGTCAATCGCGACGGGGCGGCGAGCAGTACTTC.

The rearrangement joins TRBV5-8 to TRBJ1-3; D is undetermined. CDR1 SGHTS and CDR2 YDEGEE come from the germline V gene. The ends were cut back, 0 bases at V and 0 bases at J, with 7 bases in the middle. The CDR3 contains 15 residues. The CDR3 DNA is TGTGCCAGCAGCTTGGGGCAGAGCTCTGGAAACACCATATATTTT. Protein sequence: CASSLGQSSGNTIYF.

This clone was recorded only once. This chain connects TRBV19 to TRBJ1-1, with 7 bases identical to TRBD1. Germline V gene lookup returns CDR1 LNHDA and CDR2 SQIVND (reference sequence). The CDR3 totals 14 residues. V dropped 6 bases and J dropped 0; count of bases not matched to a gene: 4. The CDR3 nucleotides are TGTGCCAGTAGAGGACAGGTGGTGAACACTGAAGCTTTCTTT. As protein: CASRGQVVNTEAFF.

The chain joins TRBV28 to TRBJ1-1; TRBD1 is a possible D gene (5 bases). The V end was cut by 9 bases, the J end by 1 base, with 6 bases between. This CDR3 has 11 residues. Germline V gene lookup returns CDR1 MDHEN and CDR2 SYDVKM. The CDR3 sequence is CASGGNTEAFF. CDR3 DNA sequence: TGTGCCAGTGGGGGGAACACTGAAGCTTTCTTT.

The DNA for the CDR3 is TGTGCCAGCGGGACGGTGAGCTCCTACGAGCAGTACTTC. Amino acid sequence: CASGTVSSYEQYF. The rearrangement joins TRBV6-5 to TRBJ2-7, with D possibly being TRBD1 or TRBD2 (5 bases each). V lost 8 bases to trimming and J lost 0 bases, with 11 bases between them. Germline CDR1 MNHEY, CDR2 SVGAGI. CDR3 size: 13 residues.

In DNA form, the CDR3 reads TGTGCCAGCAGTTACCAGGAAACCTACGAGCAGTACTTC. It specifies CASSYQETYEQYF. The chain carries TRBV6-2 or TRBV6-3 and TRBJ2-7; no reliable D call. V gave up 2 bases and J gave up 2 bases, with 7 bases separating them. The CDR3 sequence is 13 residues long. Germline CDR1 and CDR2: MNHEY and SVGEGT.

This clone was recorded once. This chain uses TRBV4-1 with TRBJ2-1, with TRBD1 matching over 8 bases. Unmatched junction bases numbered 11, after V lost 0 bases and J lost 13 bases. Looked up from germline, CDR1 is MGHRA and CDR2 is YSYEKL. The CDR3 covers 15 residues. The CDR3 DNA follows: TGCGCCAGCAGCCAAGATTGGCAGGGGGCACTCTCACAGTTCTTC. This gives the protein CASSQDWQGALSQFF.

The rearrangement joins TRBV3-1 (or the pseudogene TRBV3-2) to TRBJ2-2, with D maybe TRBD2 (6 bases). This CDR3 region has 13 residues. Looked up from germline, CDR1 is LGHDT and CDR2 is YNNKEL (reference sequence). V was cut by 1 base and J by 8 bases, with 8 bases left in between. The CDR3 protein is CASSQGGLGELFF. Written as DNA, the CDR3 is TGTGCCAGCAGCCAAGGGGGACTGGGGGAGCTGTTTTTT.

V and J are TRBV10-3 and TRBJ1-1, with D unresolved. Trimming took 8 bases from V and 1 from J, leaving 11 bases between them. The CDR3 is made up of 13 amino acids. Germline-derived CDR1 and CDR2 are ENHRY and SYGVKD. The CDR3 reads CAILGEGNTEAFF. In DNA, the CDR3 is TGTGCCATCCTCGGGGAGGGGAACACTGAAGCTTTCTTT.

The rearrangement joins TRBV13 to TRBJ1-3, with D possibly being TRBD1 (5 bases). The germline CDR1 and CDR2 sequences are PRHDT and FYEKMQ (reference sequence). CDR3 size: 16 residues. Trimming pared 5 bases from V and 4 bases from J, leaving 18 bases between. DNA of the CDR3: TGTGCCAGCAGCCCCTCCTCTTTAGGGGTAGGAAACACCATATATTTT. Amino acid sequence: CASSPSSLGVGNTIYF.

This clone has more than one count but fewer than ten. V and J are TRBV2 and TRBJ2-1; 8 nucleotides match TRBD1. The CDR3 runs 11 residues. V trimming: 9 bases; J trimming: 5 bases; junction bases outside the gene matches: 0. Germline assignment: CDR1 SNHLY and CDR2 FYNNEI. The CDR3 region has the DNA TGTGCCAGGGACAGGGACAATGAGCAGTTCTTC. It is translated as CARDRDNEQFF.

V gene TRBV11-3 combines with J gene TRBJ1-4; 8 bases fit TRBD1. Germline V gene data show CDR1 as SGHNT and CDR2 as YENEEA. This CDR3 is built from 18 residues. Trimming took 0 bases from V and 8 from J; bases not matched to a gene: 14. The CDR3 loop reads CASSLDNRGAFGREKLFF. DNA of the CDR3: TGTGCCAGCAGCTTAGATAACAGGGGGGCTTTCGGTAGGGAAAAACTGTTTTTT.